This T cell receptor beta chain was documented in a study of human T cells and chemical hapten exposure. Study results and caveats: Healthy people's immune response may differ from that of the donors, who had alopecia.

This clonotype is judged medium-sized. Antigen specificity is unknown. TCRdb itself ran the RACE reads through MiXCR, one entry per CDR3 protein. The repertoire holds roughly 14,000 distinct CDR3 sequences, with 16% as singletons. V was clipped by 4 bases and J by 1 base; unmatched bases: 3. The length of the CDR3 is 15 residues. Germline CDR1 and CDR2: MNHNS and SASEGT. Specified time point: patch test 1, 2 weeks after DPC sensitization. This sample's treatment: therapeutic diphenylcyclopropenone sensitization with weekly scalp DPC. The total RNA was obtained from whole blood that was not fractionated.

Material: whole blood, obtained in connection with sensitization to the hapten diphenylcyclopropenone (DPC). This sequence joins TRBV6-1 and TRBJ1-1; 10 bases map to TRBD1. This receptor was taken from a woman in her thirties with alopecia areata. Some clones in this sample may be carry-over from other donors' samples. CDR3 sequence reads: CASSVGDRGNTEAFF. The CDR3 region has the DNA TGTGCCAGCAGTGTTGGGGACAGGGGGAACACTGAAGCTTTCTTT.